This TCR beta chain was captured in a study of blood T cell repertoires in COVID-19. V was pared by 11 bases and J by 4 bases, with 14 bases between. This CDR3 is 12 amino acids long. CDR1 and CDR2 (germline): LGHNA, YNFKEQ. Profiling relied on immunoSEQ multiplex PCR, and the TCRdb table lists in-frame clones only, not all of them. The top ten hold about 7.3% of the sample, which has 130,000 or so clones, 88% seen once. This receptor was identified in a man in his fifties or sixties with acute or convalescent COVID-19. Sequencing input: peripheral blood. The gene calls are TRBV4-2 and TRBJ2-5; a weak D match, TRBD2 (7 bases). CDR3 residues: CASSGGRETQYF. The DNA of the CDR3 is TGTGCCTCCTCGGGGGGCAGAGAGACCCAGTACTTC.